The 21 T cell receptor beta chains presented below share a single source sample, sequenced in a study of blood T cells in healthy people across ages. The authors ran a second PCR of roughly 6 to 12 cycles using a sample-barcoded 5' primer and a J-beta primer mix. One entry per CDR3 protein, called by TCRdb with MiXCR from the 5' RACE reads. This sample has around 1,900,000 distinct CDR3 sequences, with around 40% found just once. The sequencing input was blood. These receptor sequences come from a human donor in good health.

The chain employs TRBV10-2 and TRBJ2-5; D possibly matches TRBD1 or TRBD2 (5 bases each). The tail of the sequence fits TRBJ2-1 better, so the J call may be wrong. Germline V gene lookup returns CDR1 WSHSY and CDR2 SAAADI. CDR3 length equals 15 residues. Here the CDR3 reads CASSESTGLQETQFF. As DNA, the CDR3 is TGCGCCAGCAGTGAGTCTACGGGGCTCCAAGAGACCCAGTTCTTC.

This clonotype was found a few times. CDR3 DNA sequence: TGCAGTGCCACCAAGGGAACGCAGTATTTT. It is translated as CSATKGTQYF. The V and J genes are TRBV20-1 and TRBJ2-3; D gene ambiguous. Germline CDR1 reads DFQATT; CDR2 reads SNEGSKA (reference sequence). The CDR3 extends over 10 amino acids. With 6 bases removed from V and 9 bases from J, the gap between germline ends came to 10 bases.

This clonotype was detected only a few times. The chain links TRBV4-3 to TRBJ2-1; D is possibly TRBD2 (6 bases). The CDR3 runs 17 residues. Germline V gives CDR1 LGHNA, CDR2 YSLEER. Trimming left V 1 base short and J 0 bases short, with 13 bases between. CDR3 sequence reads: CASSQAGTGSSYNEQFF. CDR3 bases: TGCGCCAGCAGCCAAGCTGGGACTGGGAGCTCCTACAATGAGCAGTTCTTC.

At least ten counts were recorded for this clonotype. The rearrangement joins TRBV5-6 to TRBJ2-2; D uncertain. CDR3 length: 14 amino acids. Germline V lookup: CDR1 SGHDT, CDR2 YYEEEE. Trimming left V 2 bases short and J 1 base short, with 6 bases between. The CDR3 DNA reads as TGTGCCAGCAGCTTTAACTTGAACACCGGGGAGCTGTTTTTT. It specifies CASSFNLNTGELFF.

This clonotype was seen a handful of times. J is TRBJ1-1 and V is TRBV29-1, with 11 nucleotides matching TRBD1. The CDR3 is 15 residues long. CDR1 and CDR2 from the germline V gene are SQVTM and ANQGSEA. J was trimmed by 5 bases and V by 7 bases; bases with no gene match: 12. This chain's CDR3 is CSGSWDRGGGTEAFF. CDR3 bases: TGCAGCGGAAGCTGGGACAGGGGGGGAGGGACTGAAGCTTTCTTT.

The CDR3 sequence is CASSLAGQGSEQYF. The DNA for the CDR3 is TGCGCCAGCAGCTTAGCGGGCCAGGGGAGCGAGCAGTACTTC. This chain connects TRBV5-1 to TRBJ2-7; D is perhaps TRBD1 or TRBD2 (6 bases each). Germline CDR1 reads SGHRS; CDR2 reads YFSETQ. Trimming took 2 bases from V and 6 from J, leaving 15 bases between them. The CDR3 extends over 14 amino acids.

CDR3 nucleotide sequence: TGTGCCAGCAGCCCCACAGGGGGTGGGGCTTTCTTT. The encoded protein is CASSPTGGGAFF. The rearrangement links TRBV11-2 to TRBJ1-1; 8 bases align to TRBD1. The CDR3 is 12 residues long. With 5 bases clipped from V and 11 bases from J, the junction kept 7 bases outside the gene matches. Germline lookup yields CDR1 SGHAT and CDR2 FQNNGV.

This clonotype was detected only a few times. The CDR3 coding sequence is TGCGCCAGCAGCCAAGACAGAGCAACTAATGAAAAACTGTTTTTT. Translated, it gives CASSQDRATNEKLFF. This chain connects TRBV4-1 to TRBJ1-4; D gene ambiguous. V was pared by 0 bases and J by 0 bases, with 5 bases between. Looked up from germline, CDR1 is MGHRA and CDR2 is YSYEKL. There are 15 residues in the CDR3.

The chain couples TRBV7-2 to TRBJ1-2, with 9 bases aligning to TRBD1. This CDR3 contains 16 residues. CDR1 and CDR2 (germline): SGHTA, FQGNSA. V dropped 5 bases and J dropped 8; count of bases not matched to a gene: 15. The CDR3 spells CASSPRQGDRAYGYTF. The CDR3 coding sequence is TGTGCCAGCAGCCCCCGCCAGGGGGACAGGGCGTACGGCTACACCTTC.

V and J are TRBV20-1 and TRBJ2-3, with D perhaps matching TRBD2 (6 bases). V lost 6 bases and J lost 6, with 13 bases in between. The CDR3 covers 12 residues. The germline V gene has CDR1 DFQATT and CDR2 SNEGSKA (reference sequence). DNA of the CDR3: TGCAGTGCAGCAACTAGCCGCGATACGCAGTATTTT. Encoded protein: CSAATSRDTQYF.

This clonotype has more than one count but fewer than ten. The chain links TRBV6-1 to TRBJ2-4; 8 bases are shared with TRBD1. Germline CDR1 MNHNS, CDR2 SASEGT. V lost 6 bases and J lost 0; bases outside the gene matches: 7. The CDR3 is made up of 16 amino acids. DNA for the CDR3: TGTGCCAGCAGCCGCGGGACAGGACTAGCCAAAAACATTCAGTACTTC. Protein sequence: CASSRGTGLAKNIQYF.

The V call is TRBV5-1, the J call TRBJ2-5, with D hard to call. In germline, CDR1 is SGHRS, CDR2 YFSETQ. The CDR3 covers 14 residues. Trimming removed 3 bases from V and 0 bases from J, with 9 bases in between. CDR3 DNA: TGCGCCAGCAGCTCGGCGGAAGACCAAGAGACCCAGTACTTC. This sequence encodes CASSSAEDQETQYF.

This clonotype was detected only a few times. A junction boundary mismatches the germline segment, possibly from a read error. The rearrangement links TRBV7-9 to TRBJ2-5; D is ambiguous. The CDR3 sequence is 13 residues long. The germline gives CDR1 SEHNR, CDR2 FQNEAQ (reference sequence). This CDR3 is CAGSLSTQETQYF. The CDR3 DNA is TGTGCCGGCAGCTTAAGTACACAAGAGACCCAGTACTTC.

The chain combines TRBV9 with TRBJ1-5; 8 nucleotides agree with TRBD1. Germline CDR1 SGDLS, CDR2 YYNGEE. With V trimmed by 0 bases and J by 1 base, 9 bases remained unmatched. The CDR3 has 18 amino acids. CDR3 sequence reads: CASSVGPGQGASNQPQHF. The CDR3 region has the DNA TGTGCCAGCAGCGTAGGTCCAGGCCAGGGGGCGAGCAATCAGCCCCAGCATTTT.

The V gene is TRBV6-1, the J gene TRBJ2-7; 8 bases are a match to TRBD2. V lost 10 bases and J lost 0; bases outside the gene matches: 11. The CDR3 is made up of 15 amino acids. The V gene's germline CDR1 is MNHNS and CDR2 SASEGT. The CDR3 coding sequence is TGTGCCATCAGAGGGGGACTAGGTCCCTCCTACGAGCAGTACTTC. As protein: CAIRGGLGPSYEQYF.

This clonotype was seen only a few times. V is TRBV20-1 and J is TRBJ2-7; tentative D call: TRBD1 (6 bases). The CDR3 has 14 residues. Germline CDR1 DFQATT, CDR2 SNEGSKA (reference sequence). V dropped 6 bases and J dropped 3 bases, with 18 bases sitting between them. The CDR3 region is CSALGGGQFYEQYF. The CDR3, as DNA: TGCAGTGCCTTAGGAGGCGGACAGTTCTACGAGCAGTACTTC.

The V call is TRBV28, the J call TRBJ2-3; 11 bases map to TRBD2. Germline V gene sequence: CDR1 MDHEN, CDR2 SYDVKM. The CDR3 is made up of 19 amino acids. Trimming at V came to 6 bases and at J to 8 bases, leaving 22 bases not matched to a gene. CDR3 loop: CASRKTSGGLPWGVSTQYF. For the CDR3, the DNA is TGTGCCAGCAGAAAAACTAGCGGGGGTTTACCTTGGGGTGTGAGTACGCAGTATTTT.

Here the CDR3 reads CASSQGRGTDANYGYTF. The CDR3, as DNA: TGTGCCAGCAGCCAGGGGCGGGGGACAGATGCTAACTATGGCTACACCTTC. V and J are TRBV7-2 and TRBJ1-2, with 7 bases fitting TRBD1. Germline V gene sequence: CDR1 SGHTA, CDR2 FQGNSA. This CDR3 region has 17 residues. J gave up 0 bases and V 5 bases, and 12 bases lay outside the gene matches.

The gene calls are TRBV20-1 and TRBJ1-2; D may be TRBD1 (5 bases). Looked up from germline, CDR1 is DFQATT and CDR2 is SNEGSKA (reference sequence). V lost 1 base, J lost 2 bases, and 11 bases lay in between. CDR3 size: 14 residues. The CDR3 DNA reads TGCAGTGCTAGAGGCGCCTGGGGGAACTATGGCTACACCTTC. It is translated as CSARGAWGNYGYTF.

The chain joins TRBV20-1 to TRBJ2-3, with D perhaps matching TRBD1 or TRBD2 (7 bases each). V lost 6 bases, J lost 4 bases, and 17 bases lay in between. This CDR3 is 14 amino acids long. The V gene's germline CDR1 is DFQATT and CDR2 SNEGSKA (reference sequence). This CDR3 is CSAIQGGVSDTQYF. Written as DNA, the CDR3 is TGCAGTGCCATTCAGGGGGGGGTATCAGATACGCAGTATTTT.

This clonotype was recorded a few times. The chain carries TRBV10-3 and TRBJ1-6; D unresolved. Trimming shortened V by 3 bases and J by 8 bases, and 8 bases separated the two germline ends. CDR3 length: 13 residues. The V gene's germline CDR1 is ENHRY and CDR2 SYGVKD. DNA of the CDR3: TGTGCCATCAGTGAACTCAGCTATTCACCCCTCCACTTT. Protein sequence: CAISELSYSPLHF.